This TCR beta chain is drawn from a study of control samples from healthy donors and cancer patients. The ends were cut back, 2 bases at V and 5 bases at J, with 16 bases in the middle. This CDR3 comprises 15 residues. Germline V gene sequence: CDR1 LNHDA, CDR2 SQIVND (reference sequence). Data came from immunoSEQ multiplex PCR; TCRdb stores just in-frame clones and leaves some out. The table includes 75,000 to 100,000 clones, about 86% detected once. The material sequenced was blood. The chain joins TRBV19 to TRBJ2-7; TRBD2 might be the D (6 bases). The sequence derives from a young man in good health. CDR3 amino acids: CASSIRVGGRDEQYF. In nucleotides, the CDR3 is TGTGCCAGTAGTATAAGGGTCGGAGGGAGAGACGAGCAGTACTTC.